The present T cell receptor beta chain was sequenced within a study of identical twins. Whole-study results and caveats: There was more out-of-frame TCR alpha sharing in monozygotic twins than models estimated. These conclusions were based on statistical analysis (cross-sectional, not following the same donors).

Germline loops: CDR1 MNHEY, CDR2 SVGAGI. The CDR3 sequence is 12 residues long. Trimming removed 5 bases from V and 5 bases from J, with 8 bases in between. The sample holds a few counts of this clonotype. Its matching antigen is unknown. TCRdb recomputed calls from the 5' RACE reads with MiXCR, one row per CDR3 protein. The data show roughly 720,000 distinct CDR3 sequences, 18% seen once. This sample was shared with a second study, whose subject was T cells expressing NK-cell markers. As that study records: Obtained from sorted CD3+CD56+NKG2C+, CD3+CD56+NKG2C- and CD3+CD56-NKG2C+ T cells were the TCR beta repertoires.

The TCR comes from a woman aged 18 to 35 in good health. The sequencing input was PBMCs. The chain is built from TRBV6-5 and TRBJ2-3; D might be TRBD2 (6 bases). CDR3 DNA: TGTGCCAGCAGTACGGGGGTAGATACGCAGTATTTT. This sequence encodes CASSTGVDTQYF.